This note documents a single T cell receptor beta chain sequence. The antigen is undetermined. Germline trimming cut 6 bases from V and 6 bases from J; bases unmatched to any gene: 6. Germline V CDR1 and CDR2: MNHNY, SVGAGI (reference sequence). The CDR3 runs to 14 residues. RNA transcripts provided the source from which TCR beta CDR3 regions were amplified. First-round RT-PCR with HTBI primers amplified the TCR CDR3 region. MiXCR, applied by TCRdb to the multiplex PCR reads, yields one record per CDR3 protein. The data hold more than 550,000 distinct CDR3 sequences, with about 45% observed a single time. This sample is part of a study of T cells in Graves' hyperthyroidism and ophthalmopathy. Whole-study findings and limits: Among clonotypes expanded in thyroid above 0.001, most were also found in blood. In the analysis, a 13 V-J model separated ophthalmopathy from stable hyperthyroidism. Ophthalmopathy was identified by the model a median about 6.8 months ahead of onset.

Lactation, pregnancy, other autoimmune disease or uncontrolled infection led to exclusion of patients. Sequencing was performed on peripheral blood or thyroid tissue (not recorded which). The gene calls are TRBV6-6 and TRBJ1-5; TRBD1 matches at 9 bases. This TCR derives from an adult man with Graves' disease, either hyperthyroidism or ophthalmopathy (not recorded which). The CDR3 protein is CASRPGTGFQPQHF. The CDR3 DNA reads TGTGCCAGCAGGCCTGGGACAGGGTTTCAGCCCCAGCATTTT.